A selection of T cell receptor beta chains follows, all from one sample in a study of cytotoxic CD8 clonotypes in ibrutinib-treated CLL. The repertoire was sequenced with immunoSEQ multiplex PCR; TCRdb's copy has only in-frame clones and lacks some. Counted here are about 300,000 clones, more than 70% occurring once; the ten biggest clones make up around 6%. Here the sequenced sample was PBMCs, taken at disease progression, from a patient treated with ibrutinib. The receptors originated from a human donor with chronic lymphocytic leukemia. Both conserved end residues are part of each CDR3. Fields, in order: V gene, J gene, CDR3 protein.

v_call: TRBV11-2
j_call: TRBJ2-1
cdr3_aa: CASRSTIAGGHYNEQFF

v_call: TRBV5-4
j_call: TRBJ2-3
cdr3_aa: CASSLGGRGRTDTQYF

v_call: TRBV7-9
j_call: TRBJ1-1
cdr3_aa: CASSLDSAGVLVEAFF

v_call: TRBV4-3
j_call: TRBJ2-5
cdr3_aa: CASSQGTSGKETQYF

v_call: TRBV13
j_call: TRBJ1-3
cdr3_aa: CASSSRGLQAGNTIYF

v_call: TRBV28
j_call: TRBJ1-2
cdr3_aa: CASTDPGQPYGYTF

v_call: TRBV19
j_call: TRBJ1-1
cdr3_aa: CASSMRFGRFTEAFF

v_call: TRBV6-5
j_call: TRBJ2-7
cdr3_aa: CASSYSGPYEQYF

v_call: TRBV18
j_call: TRBJ2-3
cdr3_aa: CASSPRSLTDTQYF

v_call: TRBV10-1
j_call: TRBJ2-4
cdr3_aa: CASSGDYPSDIQYF

v_call: TRBV28
j_call: TRBJ2-3
cdr3_aa: CASSLPGTDTQYF

v_call: TRBV6-6
j_call: TRBJ2-5
cdr3_aa: CASSYAGQGQETQYF

v_call: TRBV19
j_call: TRBJ2-7
cdr3_aa: CASARDPRAGYEQYF

v_call: TRBV29-1
j_call: TRBJ2-1
cdr3_aa: CSVRLAGVNEQFF

v_call: TRBV29-1
j_call: TRBJ1-2
cdr3_aa: CSVRKRDTNYGYTF

v_call: TRBV5-1
j_call: TRBJ2-5
cdr3_aa: CASSARPFETQYF

v_call: TRBV7-9
j_call: TRBJ2-4
cdr3_aa: CASSLVYGAANIQYF

v_call: TRBV6-1
j_call: -
cdr3_aa: CASASGTGREQYF

v_call: TRBV10-2
j_call: TRBJ2-7
cdr3_aa: CASHDRSGAEQYF

v_call: TRBV7-2
j_call: TRBJ2-7
cdr3_aa: CASSSAPGLAVYEQYF

v_call: TRBV18
j_call: TRBJ1-2
cdr3_aa: CASSPGYGYTF

v_call: TRBV9
j_call: TRBJ1-2
cdr3_aa: CASSVALSSNYGYTF

v_call: TRBV6-1
j_call: TRBJ1-5
cdr3_aa: CASSEERAQPQHF

v_call: TRBV6-5
j_call: TRBJ1-2
cdr3_aa: CASSYAGRNYGYTF

v_call: TRBV5-4
j_call: TRBJ2-1
cdr3_aa: CASSLPGGSNEQFF

v_call: TRBV11-2
j_call: TRBJ2-7
cdr3_aa: CASSPARTGALPYEQYF

v_call: TRBV29-1
j_call: TRBJ2-3
cdr3_aa: CSVVVQRGSPTDTQYF

v_call: TRBV19
j_call: TRBJ2-7
cdr3_aa: CASSIVGSYEQYF

v_call: TRBV7-9
j_call: TRBJ2-3
cdr3_aa: CASSLASTATDTQYF

v_call: TRBV2
j_call: TRBJ1-1
cdr3_aa: CASSEASWGFMARLSGAFF

v_call: TRBV2
j_call: TRBJ2-1
cdr3_aa: CASSSREGSNEQFF

v_call: TRBV5-1
j_call: TRBJ2-1
cdr3_aa: CASGRGGYEQFF

v_call: TRBV7-9
j_call: TRBJ1-1
cdr3_aa: CASSRGQGTEAFF

v_call: TRBV19
j_call: TRBJ2-5
cdr3_aa: CASSFLGQGASETQYF

v_call: TRBV15
j_call: TRBJ2-2
cdr3_aa: CATSRGGKGTGELFF

v_call: TRBV27
j_call: TRBJ2-1
cdr3_aa: CANPLGVNEQFF

v_call: TRBV10-1
j_call: TRBJ2-1
cdr3_aa: CASSGTLDNEQFF

v_call: TRBV11-2
j_call: TRBJ2-2
cdr3_aa: CASSLGVTGAAGELFF

v_call: TRBV11-2
j_call: TRBJ2-3
cdr3_aa: CASSLKKDADTQYF

v_call: TRBV6-1
j_call: TRBJ1-2
cdr3_aa: CASSEEGLTF

v_call: TRBV5-1
j_call: TRBJ2-2
cdr3_aa: CASSWSGAGELFF

v_call: TRBV5-1
j_call: TRBJ2-5
cdr3_aa: CASSFNPGVEETQYF

v_call: TRBV4-1
j_call: TRBJ1-1
cdr3_aa: CASSQDTRAVNTEAFF

v_call: TRBV19
j_call: TRBJ2-1
cdr3_aa: CASSEVARAYNEQFF